Shown below are 2 T cell receptor beta chains from a single sample sequenced in a study of CD8 T cells in ankylosing spondylitis. TCRdb reprocessed the 5' RACE reads with MiXCR, giving one entry per CDR3 protein. The sample has more than 200,000 distinct CDR3 sequences; 20% to 30% are singletons. Material: blood, either unsorted or a sorted T cell fraction (not recorded which). The receptors originated from a male donor with ankylosing spondylitis or in good health (not recorded which).

The genes are TRBV19 and TRBJ2-1; 7 bases are a match to TRBD1. With V trimmed by 10 bases and J by 12 bases, 12 bases remained unmatched. Germline values: CDR1 LNHDA, CDR2 SQIVND (reference sequence). The CDR3 covers 12 residues. The CDR3 coding sequence is TGTGCCACCGTGGACAGGCCTTCGAGGCAGTTCTTC. Its translation is CATVDRPSRQFF.

This clonotype occurred many times. The chain joins TRBV24-1 to TRBJ1-1; 7 bases are shared with TRBD1. V was pared by 3 bases and J by 6 bases, with 6 bases of the junction left unmatched. Germline V lookup: CDR1 KGHDR, CDR2 SFDVKD. The CDR3 is 14 residues long. The chain's CDR3 is CATSDLRDSAEAFF. As DNA, the CDR3 is TGTGCCACCAGTGATCTCCGGGACAGCGCTGAAGCTTTCTTT.